This T cell receptor (beta chain) was identified during a study of blood T cell repertoires in COVID-19. About the research overall: Sample material is recorded as cDNA or gDNA derived from T cells, B-cell-depleted T cells, or PBMCs.

Data came from immunoSEQ multiplex PCR; TCRdb stores just in-frame clones and leaves some out. The table has hundreds of thousands of clones, around 86% seen once. The sequence derives from a man in his sixties or seventies with acute or convalescent COVID-19. The specimen was peripheral blood.

The CDR3 DNA reads as TGTGCCAGCAGCAAGAACCAGGGGTATCAGCCCCAGCATTTT. This encodes CASSKNQGYQPQHF. The genes are TRBV6-5 and TRBJ1-5; a possible D gene is TRBD1 (6 bases). CDR1 and CDR2 (germline): MNHEY, SVGAGI. Trimming took 6 bases from V and 5 from J, leaving 14 bases between them. The length of the CDR3 is 14 residues.